This T cell receptor beta chain was obtained from a study of blood T cell repertoires in COVID-19. Study-wide context: Both acute and convalescent COVID-19 samples were obtained from the United States, Italy and Spain.

The germline V gene encodes CDR1 SEHNR and CDR2 FQNEAQ (reference sequence). The CDR3 covers 17 residues. V lost 2 bases and J lost 0, with 14 bases in between. The protocol was immunoSEQ multiplex PCR, while the TCRdb copy is restricted to in-frame clones and leaves out a portion. The data contain more than 400,000 clones, about nine tenths of them singletons. The chain combines TRBV7-9 with TRBJ1-3, with D possibly TRBD1 on 5 matching bases. Material: PBMCs or T cells enriched from blood (not recorded which). The receptor was isolated from a man aged 18 to 29 who had recovered from COVID-19. Here the CDR3 DNA reads TGTGCCAGCAGCTTATGGCGGACAACGAGCTCTGGAAACACCATATATTTT. Amino acid sequence: CASSLWRTTSSGNTIYF.